This T cell receptor (beta chain) appears in the sequencing data of a study of T cell responses to AZD1222 COVID-19 vaccine. Germline assignment: CDR1 SGHDT and CDR2 YYEEEE. V was shortened by 4 bases and J by 5 bases, with 21 bases between the two germline ends. The CDR3 extends over 16 amino acids. This table comes from immunoSEQ multiplex PCR, and its TCRdb copy is limited to in-frame clones, with some not included. The table includes 100,000 or so clones, approximately 87% detected once. This clonotype originated in an adult in good health. The V and J genes are TRBV5-6 and TRBJ2-5, with D possibly TRBD2 on 6 matching bases. The sequencing used peripheral blood, collected on day 0 of AZD1222 vaccination. CDR3 region: CASSHGGSGSGETQYF. DNA of the CDR3: TGTGCCAGCAGCCATGGAGGGTCTGGCTCGGGGGAGACCCAGTACTTC.